These 22 T cell receptor beta chains came from one sample sequenced in a study of T cell changes during pregnancy in multiple sclerosis (dated by TCRdb to the late 2010s). The library relied on the immunoSEQ multiplex PCR assay. The immuneACCESS repertoire file appears here via TCRdb, limited to in-frame rearrangements. These files lack a portion of the clones; in checked studies, under half of the deficit traces to unresolved V genes, and the cause of the others is not known. In all, the sample holds 40,000 or so clones, and around 90% of those were seen once. The leading ten clones occupy approximately 5.9% of the sample. The sequencing used peripheral blood, collected in the third trimester of pregnancy. Receptors originate from a female donor in good health, enrolled as a control in a pregnancy study.

This clone has a handful of counts. The gene calls are TRBV4-3 and TRBJ1-6; 7 bases map to TRBD1. Germline-derived CDR1 and CDR2 are LGHNA and YSLEER. This CDR3 has 16 amino acids. V lost 0 bases, J lost 10 bases, and 9 bases stayed unmatched. For the CDR3, the DNA is TGCGCCAGCAGCCAAGATGCGGGGACAGAAAAATCACCCCTCCACTTT. Translation gives CASSQDAGTEKSPLHF.

This clone was counted a few times. The chain has TRBV5-8 and TRBJ1-5, with a possible D match to TRBD1 (5 bases). Per germline, CDR1 SGHTS and CDR2 YDEGEE. The germline V and J ends were trimmed by 2 bases and 0 bases, with 15 bases remaining between them. The CDR3 is 17 residues long. CDR3 region: CASSLYLQENSNQPQHF. Here the CDR3 DNA reads TGTGCCAGCAGCTTATACCTACAGGAAAATAGCAATCAGCCCCAGCATTTT.

J is TRBJ2-6 and V is TRBV9; D is unclear. This CDR3 has 14 amino acids. CDR1 and CDR2 from the germline V gene are SGDLS and YYNGEE. Between the trimmed V and J ends, which lost 1 base and 1 base, there was a span of 3 bases. The CDR3 DNA reads TGTGCCAGCAGCGTACAATCTGGGGCCAACGTCCTGACTTTC. As protein: CASSVQSGANVLTF.

The V call is TRBV2, the J call TRBJ1-1; 8 positions match TRBD1. The J segment lost 5 bases and the V segment lost 3 bases, leaving 5 bases of the junction unmatched. Germline loops: CDR1 SNHLY, CDR2 FYNNEI. The CDR3 covers 14 residues. The CDR3 here is CASSDRDRRTEAFF. The DNA for the CDR3 is TGTGCCAGCAGTGATAGGGACAGGCGAACTGAAGCTTTCTTT.

This chain connects TRBV6-6 to TRBJ2-7; D possibly corresponds to TRBD1 (5 bases). Trimming left V 5 bases short and J 0 bases short, with 14 bases between. The length of the CDR3 is 15 residues. CDR1 and CDR2 (germline): MNHNY, SVGAGI (reference sequence). This chain's CDR3 is CASSPRRTSSYEQYF. The CDR3, as DNA: TGTGCCAGCAGTCCCCGTCGGACAAGCTCCTACGAGCAGTACTTC.

The chain employs TRBV6-1 and TRBJ2-3, with 9 positions matching TRBD2. Germline V gives CDR1 MNHNS, CDR2 SASEGT. The CDR3 has 15 residues. The V and J ends lost 3 bases and 1 base, in that order; junction bases with no gene match: 2. CDR3 region: CASSEVAGGTDTQYF. The CDR3, as DNA: TGTGCCAGCAGTGAGGTAGCGGGGGGCACAGATACGCAGTATTTT.

V is TRBV5-1 and J is TRBJ2-3; 9 bases are shared with TRBD2. The J segment lost 2 bases and the V segment lost 2 bases, leaving 24 bases of the junction unmatched. Germline-derived CDR1 and CDR2 are SGHRS and YFSETQ. CDR3 length: 22 amino acids. CDR3 DNA sequence: TGCGCCAGCAGCTTCCAGCGGGTAGCGGGGGTGATGAACCCCCCGCCCACAGATACGCAGTATTTT. This encodes CASSFQRVAGVMNPPPTDTQYF. Looking up the rest from reference TRBV5-1 and TRBJ2-3 gives the full variable domain: KAGVTQTPRYLIKTRGQQVTLSCSPISGHRSVSWYQQTPGQGLQFLFEYFSETQRNKGNFPGRFSGRQFSNSRSEMNVSTLELGDSALYLCASSFQRVAGVMNPPPTDTQYFGPGTRLTVL.

The genes are TRBV4-1 and TRBJ2-5, with D tentatively TRBD2 (5 bases). The V end lost 1 base, the J end lost 2 bases, and 14 bases lay between the germline ends. CDR1 and CDR2 (germline): MGHRA, YSYEKL. The CDR3 runs 16 residues. This chain's CDR3 is CASSQGFGEIQETQYF. CDR3 coding DNA: TGCGCCAGCAGCCAAGGGTTCGGGGAGATACAAGAGACCCAGTACTTC.

The CDR3 DNA follows: TGTGCCAGCAGCTCGAGCGGGGGGGGCTACAATGAGCAGTTCTTC. This translates into CASSSSGGGYNEQFF. The J gene is TRBJ2-1, the V gene TRBV7-3; 10 bases fit TRBD2. V shed 4 bases, J shed 3 bases, and the junction held 3 bases outside the gene matches. Germline-derived CDR1 and CDR2 are SGHTA and FQGTGA. This CDR3 is built from 15 residues. Full variable domain (rest looked up from reference TRBV7-3 and TRBJ2-1): GAGVSQTPSNKVTEKGKYVELRCDPISGHTALYWYRQSLGQGPEFLIYFQGTGAADDSGLPNDRFFAVRPEGSVSTLKIQRTERGDSAVYLCASSSSGGGYNEQFFGPGTRLTVL.

The rearrangement joins TRBV7-2 to TRBJ1-6, with D perhaps matching TRBD1 (6 bases). The CDR3 length is 16 residues. V was clipped by 3 bases and J by 0 bases, with 9 bases between them. Germline CDR1 reads SGHTA; CDR2 reads FQGNSA. CDR3 DNA sequence: TGTGCCAGCAGCTTTACAGGGAGCTCCTATAATTCACCCCTCCACTTT. Protein: CASSFTGSSYNSPLHF. The variable domain in full, completed from reference TRBV7-2 and TRBJ1-6, reads GAGVSQSPSNKVTEKGKDVELRCDPISGHTALYWYRQSLGQGLEFLIYFQGNSAPDKSGLPSDRFSAERTGGSVSTLTIQRTQQEDSAVYLCASSFTGSSYNSPLHFGNGTRLTVT.

The chain combines TRBV27 with TRBJ2-7; 7 nucleotides agree with TRBD1. The junction had 6 bases not matched to a gene; V was cut back by 5 bases and J by 2 bases. CDR1 is MNHEY and CDR2 is SMNVEV in the germline V gene (reference sequence). This CDR3 contains 14 residues. The CDR3 nucleotides are TGTGCCAGCAGTGGGACCGGGACAGCCTACGAGCAGTACTTC. This translates into CASSGTGTAYEQYF.

This chain links TRBV6-5 with TRBJ2-5, with 9 bases identical to TRBD1. The end of the DNA aligns better with TRBJ2-7, so the J call may be wrong. The CDR3 length is 16 residues. Germline V gene sequence: CDR1 MNHEY, CDR2 SVGAGI. CDR3 sequence (DNA): TGTGCCAGCAGTTACTCGAGGAGGGACAGGGCCTACGAGCAGTACTTC. This codes for CASSYSRRDRAYEQYF.

The chain joins TRBV18 to TRBJ1-2, with TRBD1 as a possible D gene (5 bases). The CDR3 length is 18 residues. The V gene lost 3 bases and the J gene lost 6 bases, with 26 bases spanning the gap. CDR1 and CDR2 (germline): KGHSH, LQKENI. The CDR3 protein is CASSPLFAGPFTVNGYTF. For the CDR3, the DNA is TGTGCCAGCTCACCCCTCTTTGCAGGGCCCTTTACTGTCAATGGCTACACCTTC.

The chain links TRBV12-5 to TRBJ2-7, with 8 positions matching TRBD1. Germline assignment: CDR1 LGHNT and CDR2 FRNRAP. V shed 1 base, J shed 2 bases, and the junction held 4 bases outside the gene matches. This CDR3 has 15 residues. CDR3 protein: CASGLAGGAAYEQYF. For the CDR3, the DNA is TGTGCTAGTGGTTTGGCAGGGGGCGCAGCCTACGAGCAGTACTTC.

The rearrangement uses TRBV5-1 and TRBJ1-1, with TRBD1 matching over 7 bases. The CDR3 is made up of 14 amino acids. Germline V CDR1 and CDR2: SGHRS, YFSETQ. The ends lost 4 bases at V and 8 bases at J; junction bases unmatched: 11. CDR3 sequence reads: CASSIPGTAIEAFF. The CDR3 DNA is TGCGCCAGCAGCATTCCCGGGACAGCTATCGAAGCTTTCTTT.

The sample holds a few counts of this clone. This chain connects TRBV5-4 to TRBJ1-1, with 8 bases fitting TRBD1. CDR1 is SGHNT, CDR2 YYREEE, per germline (reference sequence). V shed 4 bases and J 1 base; nucleotides not matched to a gene: 6. This CDR3 is built from 15 residues. The CDR3 nucleotides read TGTGCCAGCAGCACCAGGACAGGGAAGAACACTGAAGCTTTCTTT. Translation gives CASSTRTGKNTEAFF. The full variable domain, completed using reference TRBV5-4 and TRBJ1-1, is ETGVTQSPTHLIKTRGQQVTLRCSSQSGHNTVSWYQQALGQGPQFIFQYYREEENGRGNFPPRFSGLQFPNYSSELNVNALELDDSALYLCASSTRTGKNTEAFFGQGTRLTVV.

J is TRBJ2-7 and V is TRBV5-4; TRBD2 agrees at 12 bases. This CDR3 is built from 15 residues. The germline gives CDR1 SGHNT, CDR2 YYREEE (reference sequence). Unmatched junction bases numbered 6, after V lost 2 bases and J lost 6 bases. CDR3 in DNA: TGTGCCAGCAGCTTCCCTAGCGGGAGGGCCTCCGAGCAGTACTTC. This sequence encodes CASSFPSGRASEQYF.

The rearrangement joins TRBV18 to TRBJ1-4; maybe TRBD1 (5 bases). The germline V and J ends were trimmed by 2 bases and 8 bases, with 15 bases remaining between them. The CDR3 runs 15 residues. Germline values: CDR1 KGHSH, CDR2 LQKENI. The CDR3 is CASSPESPGGEKLFF. The DNA for the CDR3 is TGTGCCAGCTCACCAGAGTCTCCCGGGGGGGAAAAACTGTTTTTT.

A note on this clone: Other DNA sequences in the sample encode the same CDR3. This chain uses TRBV30 with TRBJ2-3; TRBD2 matches 9 bases. This CDR3 is 16 amino acids long. J was trimmed by 1 base and V by 0 bases; bases with no gene match: 5. Looked up from germline, CDR1 is GTSNPN and CDR2 is SVGIG (reference sequence). CDR3 DNA sequence: TGTGCCTGGAGTGTACGGCGGGAGGGGGGCACAGATACGCAGTATTTT. Residues: CAWSVRREGGTDTQYF.

The genes are TRBV12-5 and TRBJ2-5; D unclear. In germline, CDR1 is LGHNT, CDR2 FRNRAP. CDR3 size: 11 residues. V was shortened by 8 bases and J by 1 base, with 5 bases between the two germline ends. The CDR3 reads CASSFQETQYF. As DNA, the CDR3 is TGTGCTAGTTCCTTCCAAGAGACCCAGTACTTC.

V usage is TRBV6-6 and J usage is TRBJ1-2, with 8 bases aligning to TRBD1. Germline V gene lookup returns CDR1 MNHNY and CDR2 SVGAGI (reference sequence). This CDR3 comprises 16 residues. Trimming at V came to 4 bases and at J to 8 bases, leaving 15 bases not matched to a gene. CDR3 loop: CASSSDPPGQVEGYTF. The CDR3 nucleotides read TGTGCCAGCAGTTCTGACCCCCCGGGACAGGTGGAAGGCTACACCTTC.

On this clone itself: Germline is not matched at one junction end, which may reflect a read error. The chain links TRBV4-1 to TRBJ2-1, with 9 bases lining up with TRBD2. The CDR3 has 14 residues. Germline values: CDR1 MGHRA, CDR2 YSYEKL. DNA for the CDR3: TGCGCCAGCAGCCAAGATACCCTAGCGGGGCGTTTGGTCTTC. Protein sequence: CASSQDTLAGRLVF.